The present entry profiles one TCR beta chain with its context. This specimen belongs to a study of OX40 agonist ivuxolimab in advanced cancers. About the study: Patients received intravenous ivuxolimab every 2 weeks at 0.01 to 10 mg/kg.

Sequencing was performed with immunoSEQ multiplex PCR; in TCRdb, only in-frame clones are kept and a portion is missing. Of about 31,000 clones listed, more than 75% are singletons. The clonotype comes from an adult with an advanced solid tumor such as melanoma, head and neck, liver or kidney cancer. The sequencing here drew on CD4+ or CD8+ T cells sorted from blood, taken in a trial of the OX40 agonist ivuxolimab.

The CDR3 region is CASSYSGQGYNEQFF. The CDR3 DNA is TGTGCCAGCAGTTACTCGGGACAGGGATACAATGAGCAGTTCTTC. This chain links TRBV6-5 with TRBJ2-1; 9 positions match TRBD1. CDR3 length: 15 residues. CDR1 is MNHEY, CDR2 SVGAGI, per germline. V lost 0 bases and J lost 4; bases outside the gene matches: 1.